This T cell receptor (beta chain) came from a study of blood T cell repertoires in COVID-19. Study background: From T cells, B-cell-depleted T cells, or PBMCs came the material, which was cDNA or gDNA.

Measured with immunoSEQ multiplex PCR; TCRdb has only the in-frame clones, and not every one. Among 340,000 or so clones listed, approximately 86% were seen once. CDR3 length equals 15 residues. The V end was cut by 4 bases, the J end by 0 bases, with 13 bases between. This TCR derives from a woman between 40 and 50 years old with acute COVID-19. The sequenced sample consisted of PBMCs or T cells enriched from blood (not recorded which). The rearrangement links TRBV5-3 to TRBJ1-1; no clear D. TRBV5-3 is an ORF for which the function is uncertain. Written as DNA, the CDR3 is TGTGCCAGAAGCCGGTACACACTAATGAACACTGAAGCTTTCTTT. This codes for CARSRYTLMNTEAFF.